This TCR beta chain derives from a study of blood T cells in healthy people across ages. Study findings and constraints: Long-lived donors had more naive CD4+ cells and higher diversity than aged donors.

This clonotype was detected only once. Antigen specificity is unknown. Alongside a J-beta primer mix, a sample-barcoded 5' primer served in a second PCR lasting roughly 6 to 11 cycles. MiXCR, applied by TCRdb to the 5' RACE reads, yields one record per CDR3 protein. The sample holds 790,000 or so distinct CDR3 sequences, around 50% seen once. The CDR3 loop spans 14 amino acids. Germline CDR1 and CDR2: MDHEN and SYDVKM. The ends were cut back, 0 bases at V and 3 bases at J, with 8 bases in the middle. The V gene is TRBV28, the J gene TRBJ2-5; D is perhaps TRBD2 (6 bases). This receptor was taken from a man of 80 years or more in good health. Sample: blood. The CDR3 reads CASSLWASEETQYF. CDR3 DNA sequence: TGTGCCAGCAGTTTATGGGCTAGCGAAGAGACCCAGTACTTC.